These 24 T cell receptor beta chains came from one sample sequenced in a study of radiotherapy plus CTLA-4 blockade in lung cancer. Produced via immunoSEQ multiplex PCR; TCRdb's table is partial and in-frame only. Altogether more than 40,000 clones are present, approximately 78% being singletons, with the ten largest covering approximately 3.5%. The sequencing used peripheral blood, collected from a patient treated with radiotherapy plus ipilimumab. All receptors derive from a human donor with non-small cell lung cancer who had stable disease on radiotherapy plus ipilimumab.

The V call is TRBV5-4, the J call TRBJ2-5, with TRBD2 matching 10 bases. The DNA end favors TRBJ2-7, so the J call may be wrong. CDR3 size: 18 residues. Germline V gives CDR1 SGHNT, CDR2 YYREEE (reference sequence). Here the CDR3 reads CASSSTGLAGVYHHEQYF. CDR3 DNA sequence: TGTGCCAGCAGCTCGACGGGCCTAGCGGGAGTTTATCACCACGAGCAGTACTTC.

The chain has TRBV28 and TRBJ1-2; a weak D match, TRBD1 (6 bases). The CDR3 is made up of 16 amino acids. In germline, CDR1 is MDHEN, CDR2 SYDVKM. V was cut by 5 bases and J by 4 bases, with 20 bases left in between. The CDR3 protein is CASSRPGLSGVYGYTF. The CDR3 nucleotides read TGTGCCAGCAGTCGGCCGGGACTATCAGGGGTCTATGGCTACACCTTC.

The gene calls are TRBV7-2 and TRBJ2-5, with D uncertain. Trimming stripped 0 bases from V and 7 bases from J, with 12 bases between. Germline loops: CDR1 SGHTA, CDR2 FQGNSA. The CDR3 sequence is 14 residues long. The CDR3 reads CASSLAWADGTQYF. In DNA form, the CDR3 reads TGTGCCAGCAGCTTAGCGTGGGCCGACGGGACCCAGTACTTC. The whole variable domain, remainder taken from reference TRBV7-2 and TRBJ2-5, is GAGVSQSPSNKVTEKGKDVELRCDPISGHTALYWYRQSLGQGLEFLIYFQGNSAPDKSGLPSDRFSAERTGGSVSTLTIQRTQQEDSAVYLCASSLAWADGTQYFGPGTRLLVL.

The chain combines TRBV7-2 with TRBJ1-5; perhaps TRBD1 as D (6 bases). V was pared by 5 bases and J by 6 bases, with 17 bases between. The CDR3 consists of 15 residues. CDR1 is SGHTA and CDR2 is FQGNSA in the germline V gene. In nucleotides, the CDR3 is TGTGCCAGCAGCCTGCGGGGGGGGGCCATTCAGCCCCAGCATTTT. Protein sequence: CASSLRGGAIQPQHF.

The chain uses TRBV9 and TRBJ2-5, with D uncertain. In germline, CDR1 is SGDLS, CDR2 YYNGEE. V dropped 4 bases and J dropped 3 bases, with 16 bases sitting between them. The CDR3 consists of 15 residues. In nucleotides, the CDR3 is TGTGCCAGCAGCCCCTCCCCCCAACAAAAAGAGACCCAGTACTTC. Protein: CASSPSPQQKETQYF.

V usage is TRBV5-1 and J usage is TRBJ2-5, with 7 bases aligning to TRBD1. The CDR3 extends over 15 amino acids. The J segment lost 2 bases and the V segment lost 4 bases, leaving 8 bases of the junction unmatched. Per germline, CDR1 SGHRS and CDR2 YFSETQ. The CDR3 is CASSLGTAKQETQYF. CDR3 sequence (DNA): TGCGCCAGCAGCCTAGGGACAGCTAAACAAGAGACCCAGTACTTC.

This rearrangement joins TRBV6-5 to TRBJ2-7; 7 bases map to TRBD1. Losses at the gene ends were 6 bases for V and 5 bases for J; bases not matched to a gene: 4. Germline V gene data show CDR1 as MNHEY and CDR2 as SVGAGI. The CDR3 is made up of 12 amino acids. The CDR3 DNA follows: TGTGCCAGCAGCTCACAGGGGCACGAGCAGTACTTC. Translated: CASSSQGHEQYF.

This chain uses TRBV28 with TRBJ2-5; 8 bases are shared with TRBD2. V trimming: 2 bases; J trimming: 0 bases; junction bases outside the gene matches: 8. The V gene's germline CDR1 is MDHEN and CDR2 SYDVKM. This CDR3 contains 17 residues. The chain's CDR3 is CASSLSLLAAYQETQYF. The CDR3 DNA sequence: TGTGCCAGCAGTTTAAGCTTACTAGCGGCCTACCAAGAGACCCAGTACTTC.

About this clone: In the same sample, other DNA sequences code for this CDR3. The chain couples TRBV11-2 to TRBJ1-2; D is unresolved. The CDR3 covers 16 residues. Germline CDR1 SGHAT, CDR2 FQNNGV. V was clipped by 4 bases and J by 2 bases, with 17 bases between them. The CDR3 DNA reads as TGTGCCAGCAGCTCAGTGCATAACAGAGCCAACTATGGCTACACCTTC. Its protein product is CASSSVHNRANYGYTF.

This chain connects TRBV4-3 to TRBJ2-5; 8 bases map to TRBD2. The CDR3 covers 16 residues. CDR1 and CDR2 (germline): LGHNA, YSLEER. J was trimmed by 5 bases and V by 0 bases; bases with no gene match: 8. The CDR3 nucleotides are TGCGCCAGCAGCCAAGATCTTGTTGGCGGGGGGGAGACCCAGTACTTC. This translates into CASSQDLVGGGETQYF.

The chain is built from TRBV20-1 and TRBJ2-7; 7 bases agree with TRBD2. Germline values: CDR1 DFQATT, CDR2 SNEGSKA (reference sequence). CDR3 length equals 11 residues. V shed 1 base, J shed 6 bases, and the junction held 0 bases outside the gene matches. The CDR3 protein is CSARAGGEQYF. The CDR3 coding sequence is TGCAGTGCTAGAGCGGGGGGCGAGCAGTACTTC.

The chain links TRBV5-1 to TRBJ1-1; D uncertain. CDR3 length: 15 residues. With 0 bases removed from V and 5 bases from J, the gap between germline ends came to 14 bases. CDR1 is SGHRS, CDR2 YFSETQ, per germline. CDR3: CASSLGEGAGTEAFF. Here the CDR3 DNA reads TGCGCCAGCAGCTTGGGTGAAGGAGCGGGAACTGAAGCTTTCTTT.

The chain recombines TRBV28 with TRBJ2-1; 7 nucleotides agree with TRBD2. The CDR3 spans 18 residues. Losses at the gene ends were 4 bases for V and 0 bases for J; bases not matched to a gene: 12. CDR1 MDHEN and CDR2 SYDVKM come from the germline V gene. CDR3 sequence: CASSSPGGRESSYNEQFF. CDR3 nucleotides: TGTGCCAGCAGTTCGCCCGGCGGGCGGGAGAGCTCCTACAATGAGCAGTTCTTC.

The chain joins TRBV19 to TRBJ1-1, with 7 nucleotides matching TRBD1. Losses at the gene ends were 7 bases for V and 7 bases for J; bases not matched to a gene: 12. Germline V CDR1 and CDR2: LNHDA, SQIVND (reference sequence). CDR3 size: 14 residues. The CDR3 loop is CASMDQGGDSEAFF. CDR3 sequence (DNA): TGTGCCAGTATGGACCAAGGAGGGGACAGTGAAGCTTTCTTT.

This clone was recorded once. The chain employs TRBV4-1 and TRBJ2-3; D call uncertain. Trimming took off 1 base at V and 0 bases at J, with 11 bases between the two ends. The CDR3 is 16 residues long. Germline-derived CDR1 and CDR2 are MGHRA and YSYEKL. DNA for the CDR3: TGCGCCAGCAGCCAAGTCGGTCCTTTCAGCACAGATACGCAGTATTTT. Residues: CASSQVGPFSTDTQYF.

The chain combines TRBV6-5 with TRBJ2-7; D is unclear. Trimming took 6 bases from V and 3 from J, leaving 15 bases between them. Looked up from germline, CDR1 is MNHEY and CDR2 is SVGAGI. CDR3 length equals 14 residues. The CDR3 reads CASSPGQAIYEQYF. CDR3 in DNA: TGTGCCAGCAGCCCCGGCCAGGCGATCTACGAGCAGTACTTC.

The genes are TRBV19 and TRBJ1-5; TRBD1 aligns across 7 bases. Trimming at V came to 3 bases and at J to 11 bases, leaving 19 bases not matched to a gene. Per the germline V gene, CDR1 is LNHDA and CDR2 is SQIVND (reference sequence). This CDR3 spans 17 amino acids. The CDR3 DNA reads TGTGCCAGTAGTATGATCCCGAGACAGGGAGGATCGTGGGCCCAGCATTTT. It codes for CASSMIPRQGGSWAQHF.

CDR3 protein: CASSPWLRISGTHTGELFF. The CDR3, as DNA: TGTGCCAGCAGCCCCTGGCTCCGGATCTCAGGTACCCACACCGGGGAGCTGTTTTTT. The chain recombines TRBV5-6 with TRBJ2-2, with unresolved D. CDR1 and CDR2 from the germline V gene are SGHDT and YYEEEE. V lost 4 bases and J lost 3, with 25 bases in between. This CDR3 region has 19 residues.

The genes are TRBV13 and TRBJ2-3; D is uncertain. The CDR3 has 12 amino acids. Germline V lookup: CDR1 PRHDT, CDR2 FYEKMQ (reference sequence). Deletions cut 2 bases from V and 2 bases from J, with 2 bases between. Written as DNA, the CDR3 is TGTGCCAGCAGCTTACTCACAGATACGCAGTATTTT. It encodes CASSLLTDTQYF.

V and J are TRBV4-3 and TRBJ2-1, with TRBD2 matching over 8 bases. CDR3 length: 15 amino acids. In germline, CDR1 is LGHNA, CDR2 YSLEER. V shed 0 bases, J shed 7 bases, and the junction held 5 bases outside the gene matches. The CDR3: CASSQEPRLANEQFF. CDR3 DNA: TGCGCCAGCAGCCAAGAGCCCCGACTAGCGAATGAGCAGTTCTTC.

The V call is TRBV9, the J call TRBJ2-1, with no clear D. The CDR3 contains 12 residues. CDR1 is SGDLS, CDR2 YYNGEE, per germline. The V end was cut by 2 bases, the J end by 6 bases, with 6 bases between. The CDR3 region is CASSVQLNEQFF. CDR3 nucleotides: TGTGCCAGCAGCGTGCAACTCAATGAGCAGTTCTTC.

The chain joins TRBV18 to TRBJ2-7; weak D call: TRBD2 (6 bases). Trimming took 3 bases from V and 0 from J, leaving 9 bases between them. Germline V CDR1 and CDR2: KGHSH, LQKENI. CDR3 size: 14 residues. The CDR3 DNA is TGTGCCAGCTCACCGGACGGGAGCTCCTACGAGCAGTACTTC. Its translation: CASSPDGSSYEQYF.

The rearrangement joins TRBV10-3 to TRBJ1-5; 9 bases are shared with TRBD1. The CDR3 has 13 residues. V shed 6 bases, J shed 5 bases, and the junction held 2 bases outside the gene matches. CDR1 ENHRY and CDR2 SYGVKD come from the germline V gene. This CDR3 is CAIRQGADQPQHF. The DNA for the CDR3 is TGTGCCATCAGACAGGGGGCGGATCAGCCCCAGCATTTT.

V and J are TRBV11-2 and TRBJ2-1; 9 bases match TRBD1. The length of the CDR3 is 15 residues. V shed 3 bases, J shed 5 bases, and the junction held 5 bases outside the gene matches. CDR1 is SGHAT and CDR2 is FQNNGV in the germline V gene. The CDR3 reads CASSFRDRVHNEQFF. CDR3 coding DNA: TGTGCCAGCAGCTTCCGGGACAGGGTCCACAATGAGCAGTTCTTC.